Listed below are T cell receptor beta chains from one sample, sequenced in a study of human T cells and chemical hapten exposure. Via MiXCR, TCRdb re-called the RACE reads, giving one row per CDR3 protein. The data show roughly 380,000 distinct CDR3 sequences, with roughly 6% seen just once and around 5.8% held by the top ten. Sequenced here: whole blood, sampled in connection with sensitization to the hapten diphenylcyclopropenone (DPC). These receptor sequences come from a woman under 30 with alopecia areata. Some clones in this sample may be carry-over from other donors' samples. The CDR3 runs from the conserved cysteine through the conserved F or W.

v_call cdr3_aa
TRBV5-3 CARSLDRRKTQYF
TRBV5-1 CASRNTGGSYNEQFF
TRBV7-2 CASSLAFLAGSAGELFF
TRBV11-1 CASGNIYEQYF
TRBV12-5 CASGLVRANGYTF
TRBV5-1 CASNQGVTDTQYF
TRBV7-2 CASSSAVGGAQETQYF
TRBV14 CASSAIKTQYF
TRBV5-4 CASSLVLAGQETQYF
TRBV20-1 CSARGKHLSPNGYTF
TRBV27 CASSAVMAQRPSEQYF
TRBV6-5 CASSYSSVLGAGNTIYF